This T cell receptor beta chain was identified during a study of blood T cell repertoires in COVID-19. Across the study: The United States, Italy and Spain supplied acute and convalescent COVID-19 samples. PBMCs, B-cell-depleted T cells, or T cells provided the cDNA or gDNA that made up the material.

Germline lookup yields CDR1 SNHLY and CDR2 FYNNEI. The CDR3 length is 13 residues. The germline V and J ends were trimmed by 6 bases and 3 bases, with 8 bases remaining between them. Original handling: By means of reference gene primer amplification, nucleated cell counts were estimated. The repertoire was sequenced with immunoSEQ multiplex PCR; TCRdb's copy has only in-frame clones and lacks some. V and J calls and clone size are those listed in that table; D and trimming were worked out from the DNA. This table holds 130,000 to 150,000 clones, 75% to 90% found once. This chain uses TRBV2 with TRBJ1-4, with unresolved D. The clonotype originates from a woman between 55 and 75 years old with active COVID-19. Material: peripheral blood. CDR3 in DNA: TGTGCCAGCAGGGCCATGGCTAATGAAAAACTGTTTTTT. Its translation: CASRAMANEKLFF.